Listed below are T cell receptor beta chains from one sample, sequenced in a study of T cells in Graves' hyperthyroidism and ophthalmopathy. TCRdb ran MiXCR on the multiplex PCR reads and lists one entry per CDR3 protein. The sample lists hundreds of thousands of distinct CDR3 sequences; approximately 19% were seen once. The specimen sequenced was blood. These receptors were collected from a man aged 50 to 59 with Graves' ophthalmopathy. CDR3s include the opening cysteine and the closing phenylalanine or tryptophan. The D gene is left open where the match is weak. Only part of the rows carry a size: once, few, many, or a class if the clone is expanded.

TRBJ2-3	-	TRBV13	-	TGTGCCAGCAGGCGGGGAAGCTCAGATACGCAGTATTTT	CASRRGSSDTQYF
TRBJ2-1	few	TRBV5-6	TRBD2	TGTGCCAGCAGCTTCCGACTAGCGCAAAACAATGAGCAGTTCTTC	CASSFRLAQNNEQFF
TRBJ2-2	many	TRBV7-3	-	TGTGCCAGCAGCTTAAATGGGGGAAACACCGGGGAGCTGTTTTTT	CASSLNGGNTGELFF
TRBJ1-1	many	TRBV2	-	TGTGCCAGCAGTGATATGCTCACTGAAGCTTTCTTT	CASSDMLTEAFF
TRBJ1-2	many	TRBV27	-	TGTGCCAGCCAGGGACCGGACTATGGCTACACCTTC	CASQGPDYGYTF
TRBJ2-2	-	TRBV5-8	-	TGTGCCAGCAGCCCGGGGCTCGGGCCCTTTCCCGGGGAGCTGTTTTTT	CASSPGLGPFPGELFF
TRBJ1-5	-	TRBV7-9	-	TGTGCCAGCAGCGAAGACGGCCAGAGCAATCAGCCCCAGCATTTT	CASSEDGQSNQPQHF
TRBJ2-1	many	TRBV20-1	TRBD2	TGCAGTGCTAGAGGGACTAGCGTCCCCGGTGAGCAGTTCTTC	CSARGTSVPGEQFF
TRBJ1-1	many	TRBV6-4	-	TGTGCCAGCAGTCAACAGACCTACACTGAAGCTTTCTTT	CASSQQTYTEAFF
TRBJ2-1	-	TRBV10-3	TRBD2	TGTGCCGGGGGTGGACTAGCCAGGGATGAGCAGTTCTTC	CAGGGLARDEQFF
TRBJ2-7	-	TRBV5-1	-	TGCGCCAGCAGTCCGGACGTCTCATACGAGCAGTACTTC	CASSPDVSYEQYF